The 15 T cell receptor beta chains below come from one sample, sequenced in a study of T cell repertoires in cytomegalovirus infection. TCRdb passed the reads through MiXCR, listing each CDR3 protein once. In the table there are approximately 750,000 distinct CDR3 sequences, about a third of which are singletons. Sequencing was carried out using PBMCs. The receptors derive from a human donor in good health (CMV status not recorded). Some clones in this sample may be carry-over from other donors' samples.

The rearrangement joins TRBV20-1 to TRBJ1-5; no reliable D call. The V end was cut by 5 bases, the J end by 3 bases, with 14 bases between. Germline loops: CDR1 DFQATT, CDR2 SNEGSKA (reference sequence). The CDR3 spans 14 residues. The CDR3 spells CSARQMGINQPQHF. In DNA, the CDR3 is TGCAGTGCTCGGCAGATGGGTATCAATCAGCCCCAGCATTTT.

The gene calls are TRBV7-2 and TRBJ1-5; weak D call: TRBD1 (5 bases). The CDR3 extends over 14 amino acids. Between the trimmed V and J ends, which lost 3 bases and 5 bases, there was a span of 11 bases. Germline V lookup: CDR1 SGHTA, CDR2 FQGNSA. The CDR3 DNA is TGTGCCAGCAGCTTGTGGGGGGTGGATCAGCCCCAGCATTTT. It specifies CASSLWGVDQPQHF. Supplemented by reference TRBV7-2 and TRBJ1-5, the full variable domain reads GAGVSQSPSNKVTEKGKDVELRCDPISGHTALYWYRQSLGQGLEFLIYFQGNSAPDKSGLPSDRFSAERTGGSVSTLTIQRTQQEDSAVYLCASSLWGVDQPQHFGDGTRLSIL.

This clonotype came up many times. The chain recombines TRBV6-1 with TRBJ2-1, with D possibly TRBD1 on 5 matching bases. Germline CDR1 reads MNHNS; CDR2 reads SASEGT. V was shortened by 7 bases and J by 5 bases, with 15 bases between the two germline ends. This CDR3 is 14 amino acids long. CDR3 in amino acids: CASTRGPADNEQFF. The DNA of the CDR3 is TGTGCCAGCACAAGGGGCCCCGCCGACAATGAGCAGTTCTTC.

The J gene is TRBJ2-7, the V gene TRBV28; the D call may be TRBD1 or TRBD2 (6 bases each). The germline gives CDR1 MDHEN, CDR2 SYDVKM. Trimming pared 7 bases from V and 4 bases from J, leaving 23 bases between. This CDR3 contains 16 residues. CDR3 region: CASTPSGRGGLYEQYF. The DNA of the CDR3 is TGTGCCAGCACCCCATCGGGCAGGGGAGGTTTGTACGAGCAGTACTTC.

In DNA form, the CDR3 reads TGTGCCAGCAGCCCGCGGGAGGAAGAGACCCAGTACTTC. It encodes CASSPREEETQYF. The chain couples TRBV7-9 to TRBJ2-5, with TRBD2 identical over 8 bases. J gave up 3 bases and V 5 bases, and 2 bases lay outside the gene matches. Germline V gives CDR1 SEHNR, CDR2 FQNEAQ (reference sequence). The CDR3 sequence is 13 residues long. Full variable domain (remainder filled in from reference TRBV7-9 and TRBJ2-5): DTGVSQNPRHKITKRGQNVTFRCDPISEHNRLYWYRQTLGQGPEFLTYFQNEAQLEKSRLLSDRFSAERPKGSFSTLEIQRTEQGDSAMYLCASSPREEETQYFGPGTRLLVL.

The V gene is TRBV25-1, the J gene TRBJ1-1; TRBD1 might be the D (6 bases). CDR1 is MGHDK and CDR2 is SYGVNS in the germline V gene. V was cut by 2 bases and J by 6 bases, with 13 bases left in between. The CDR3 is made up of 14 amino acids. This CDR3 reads CASSEPGARAEAFF. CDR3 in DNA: TGTGCCAGCAGTGAACCGGGGGCGAGGGCTGAAGCTTTCTTT.

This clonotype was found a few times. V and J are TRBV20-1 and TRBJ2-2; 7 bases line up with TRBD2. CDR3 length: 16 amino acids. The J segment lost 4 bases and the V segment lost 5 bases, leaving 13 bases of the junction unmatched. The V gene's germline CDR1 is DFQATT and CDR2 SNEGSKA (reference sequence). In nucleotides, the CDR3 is TGCAGTGCTCGCGCTTCTAGCGGTAGGGGCACCGGGGAGCTGTTTTTT. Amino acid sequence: CSARASSGRGTGELFF.

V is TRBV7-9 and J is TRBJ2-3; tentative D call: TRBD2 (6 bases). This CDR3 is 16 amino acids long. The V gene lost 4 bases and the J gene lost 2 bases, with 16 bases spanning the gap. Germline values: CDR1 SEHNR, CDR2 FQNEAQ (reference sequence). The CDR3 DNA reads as TGTGCCAGCAGCTCTCCAGCGGGCCAGGCCACAGATACGCAGTATTTT. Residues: CASSSPAGQATDTQYF.

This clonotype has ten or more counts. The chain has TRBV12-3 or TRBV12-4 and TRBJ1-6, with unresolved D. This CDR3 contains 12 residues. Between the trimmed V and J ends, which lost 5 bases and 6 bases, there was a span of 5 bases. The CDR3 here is CASSAFNSPLHF. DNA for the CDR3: TGTGCCAGCAGTGCTTTTAATTCACCCCTCCACTTT.

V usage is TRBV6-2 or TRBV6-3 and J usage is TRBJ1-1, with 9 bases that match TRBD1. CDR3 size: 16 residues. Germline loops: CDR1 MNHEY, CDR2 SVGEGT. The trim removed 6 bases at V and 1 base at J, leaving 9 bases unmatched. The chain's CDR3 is CASSITGGDGNTEAFF. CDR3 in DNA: TGTGCCAGCAGCATAACAGGGGGCGACGGGAACACTGAAGCTTTCTTT.

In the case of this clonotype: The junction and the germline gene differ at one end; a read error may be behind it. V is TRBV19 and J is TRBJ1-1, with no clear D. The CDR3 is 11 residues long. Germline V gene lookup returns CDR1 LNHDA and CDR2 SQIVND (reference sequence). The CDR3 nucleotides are TGTGCCAGTAGTATCGCCACTGAAGCTGTCTTT. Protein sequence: CASSIATEAVF.

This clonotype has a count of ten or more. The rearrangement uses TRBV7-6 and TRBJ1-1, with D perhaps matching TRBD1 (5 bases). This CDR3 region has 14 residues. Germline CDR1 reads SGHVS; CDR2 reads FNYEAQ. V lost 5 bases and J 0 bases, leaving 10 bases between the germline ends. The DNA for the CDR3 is TGTGCCAGCAGCAGTCAGGGAATGAACACTGAAGCTTTCTTT. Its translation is CASSSQGMNTEAFF.

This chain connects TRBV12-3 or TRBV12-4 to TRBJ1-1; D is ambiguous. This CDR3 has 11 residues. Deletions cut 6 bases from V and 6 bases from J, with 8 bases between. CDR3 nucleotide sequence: TGTGCCAGCAGGGAGGACGCTGAAGCTTTCTTT. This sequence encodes CASREDAEAFF.

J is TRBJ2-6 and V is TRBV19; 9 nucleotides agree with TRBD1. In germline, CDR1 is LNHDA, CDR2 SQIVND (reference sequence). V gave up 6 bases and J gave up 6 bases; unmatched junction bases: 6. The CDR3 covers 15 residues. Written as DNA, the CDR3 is TGTGCCAGTAGCCACGGACAGGGGACGGCCAACGTCCTGACTTTC. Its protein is CASSHGQGTANVLTF. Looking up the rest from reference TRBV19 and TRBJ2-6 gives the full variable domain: DGGITQSPKYLFRKEGQNVTLSCEQNLNHDAMYWYRQDPGQGLRLIYYSQIVNDFQKGDIAEGYSVSREKKESFPLTVTSAQKNPTAFYLCASSHGQGTANVLTFGAGSRLTVL.

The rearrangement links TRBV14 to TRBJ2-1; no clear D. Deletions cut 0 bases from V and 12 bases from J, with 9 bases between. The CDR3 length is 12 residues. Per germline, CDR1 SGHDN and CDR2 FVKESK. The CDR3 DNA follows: TGTGCCAGCAGCCAAGAAGTATCACGGCAGTTCTTC. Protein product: CASSQEVSRQFF.